One sample yielded the 23 T cell receptor beta chains listed below, sequenced in a study of vaccination and CD4 T cells after COVID-19. Sequenced with the Oncomine TCR Beta short-read assay was DNA taken from cultured CD4+ T cells. TCRdb independently ran MiXCR on the PCR reads; one entry per CDR3 protein. This table has about 19,000 distinct CDR3 sequences, around 52% appearing once. Treatment denoted: roughly ten-day PBMC culture with coronavirus spike peptide pools or control peptides (ViraFEST assay). Their antigens remain unidentified. The sequenced material came from CD4+ T cells from blood, cultured in vitro. These receptors were collected from a human donor who had recovered from COVID-19.

The chain joins TRBV11-3 to TRBJ2-7, with 10 bases aligning to TRBD2. The germline CDR1 and CDR2 sequences are SGHNT and YENEEA. V shed 7 bases, J shed 8 bases, and the junction held 20 bases outside the gene matches. This CDR3 has 17 residues. The CDR3 bases are TGTGCCAGCACCTACGATAGGCCCCAAGCGGGAGGGTCCAAGCAGTACTTC. Its protein product is CASTYDRPQAGGSKQYF.

This clonotype has just a few counts. The chain uses TRBV20-1 and TRBJ2-2; D uncertain. The germline V and J ends were trimmed by 3 bases and 0 bases, with 8 bases remaining between them. The CDR3 is 14 residues long. Germline V gene sequence: CDR1 DFQATT, CDR2 SNEGSKA (reference sequence). CDR3 residues: CSASGLANTGELFF. CDR3 nucleotide sequence: TGCAGTGCTAGCGGGCTAGCGAACACCGGGGAGCTGTTTTTT.

CDR3 sequence (DNA): TGCAGTGCTAGGGGGCCCGGCGGGATCACAGATACGCAGTATTTT. Encoded protein: CSARGPGGITDTQYF. The chain couples TRBV20-1 to TRBJ2-3; D is perhaps TRBD2 (6 bases). Germline V gene data show CDR1 as DFQATT and CDR2 as SNEGSKA (reference sequence). CDR3 length equals 15 residues. Trimming took off 3 bases at V and 2 bases at J, with 15 bases between the two ends.

This clonotype was seen a few times. The chain employs TRBV20-1 and TRBJ1-2; 12 nucleotides line up with TRBD1. This CDR3 has 16 residues. Unmatched junction bases numbered 13, after V lost 7 bases and J lost 4 bases. Germline V CDR1 and CDR2: DFQATT, SNEGSKA (reference sequence). DNA of the CDR3: TGCAGTGTATTCTCGGGACAGGGGGCGTATTCCTATGGCTACACCTTC. Translation: CSVFSGQGAYSYGYTF.

This clonotype has just a few counts. V usage is TRBV6-1 and J usage is TRBJ2-2; 11 nucleotides line up with TRBD2. CDR3 length: 17 residues. Trimming took 6 bases from V and 5 from J; bases not matched to a gene: 11. Germline CDR1 reads MNHNS; CDR2 reads SASEGT. CDR3: CASSLQLAGVGTGELFF. The CDR3 DNA is TGTGCCAGCAGCCTCCAACTAGCGGGAGTGGGGACCGGGGAGCTGTTTTTT.

The genes are TRBV7-9 and TRBJ1-4, with no clear D. The V end lost 5 bases, the J end lost 0 bases, and 10 bases lay between the germline ends. The CDR3 is 15 residues long. Germline loops: CDR1 SEHNR, CDR2 FQNEAQ (reference sequence). The CDR3 spells CASSPDRATNEKLFF. The CDR3 bases are TGTGCCAGCAGCCCAGACCGCGCAACTAATGAAAAACTGTTTTTT.

On this clonotype: A read error may produce the germline difference seen at one junction end. The V and J genes are TRBV2 and TRBJ2-2; a possible D gene is TRBD2 (6 bases). Germline V CDR1 and CDR2: SNHLY, FYNNEI. The CDR3 is 14 amino acids. The CDR3 sequence: CASRGGKNTGVLFF. The CDR3 DNA follows: TGTGCCAGCAGGGGGGGAAAGAACACCGGGGTGCTGTTTTTT.

The J gene is TRBJ2-1, the V gene TRBV10-3, with D tentatively TRBD2 (6 bases). The CDR3 runs 18 residues. From germline, CDR1 is ENHRY and CDR2 SYGVKD. V lost 4 bases to trimming and J lost 5 bases, with 24 bases between them. Written as DNA, the CDR3 is TGTGCCATCAGTGTGAGGAGGGCGTTTAGTCCCGAAGACAATGAGCAGTTCTTC. Its translation is CAISVRRAFSPEDNEQFF.

The chain joins TRBV19 to TRBJ2-1; D remains ambiguous. Trimming cost V 7 bases and J 3 bases, with 16 bases left between them. In germline, CDR1 is LNHDA, CDR2 SQIVND (reference sequence). This CDR3 has 15 residues. The CDR3 DNA is TGTGCCAGTACGGGTGGACCCCGTAACTACAATGAGCAGTTCTTC. This translates into CASTGGPRNYNEQFF.

This chain links TRBV15 with TRBJ1-2, with D unresolved. Germline CDR1 LNHNV, CDR2 YYDKDF (reference sequence). CDR3 size: 14 residues. V gave up 0 bases and J gave up 8 bases, with 13 bases separating them. CDR3 loop: CATSRDSTSRGYTF. In DNA, the CDR3 is TGTGCCACCAGCAGAGATAGCACATCTCGGGGCTACACCTTC.

The rearrangement links TRBV12-3 or TRBV12-4 to TRBJ1-2; unclear D gene. Deletions cut 1 base from V and 2 bases from J, with 5 bases between. The CDR3 has 13 residues. The CDR3 coding sequence is TGTGCCAGCAGTTTAGGGCGGAACTATGGCTACACCTTC. Protein product: CASSLGRNYGYTF.

This chain uses TRBV5-4 with TRBJ2-1, with 7 bases that match TRBD2. Looked up from germline, CDR1 is SGHNT and CDR2 is YYREEE (reference sequence). With 4 bases clipped from V and 7 bases from J, the junction kept 8 bases outside the gene matches. The CDR3 is made up of 14 amino acids. CDR3 DNA: TGTGCCAGCAGCCCCGGACTAGTTCGAAATGAGCAGTTCTTC. It translates to CASSPGLVRNEQFF. The whole variable domain, filled in from reference TRBV5-4 and TRBJ2-1, reads ETGVTQSPTHLIKTRGQQVTLRCSSQSGHNTVSWYQQALGQGPQFIFQYYREEENGRGNFPPRFSGLQFPNYSSELNVNALELDDSALYLCASSPGLVRNEQFFGPGTRLTVL.

The rearrangement links TRBV7-3 to TRBJ2-1; D gene ambiguous. The CDR3 extends over 16 amino acids. The V end was cut by 2 bases, the J end by 2 bases, with 13 bases between. From germline, CDR1 is SGHTA and CDR2 FQGTGA. The CDR3 region has the DNA TGTGCCAGCAGCTTATCGGGTTCCGTGGCCTACAATGAGCAGTTCTTC. Protein sequence: CASSLSGSVAYNEQFF.

J is TRBJ2-7 and V is TRBV10-3; D call uncertain. CDR3 length: 12 amino acids. Germline V lookup: CDR1 ENHRY, CDR2 SYGVKD. Trimming took off 5 bases at V and 6 bases at J, with 11 bases between the two ends. CDR3 residues: CAISPATGEQYF. In DNA, the CDR3 is TGTGCCATCAGTCCTGCGACGGGCGAGCAGTACTTC.

The chain has TRBV24-1 and TRBJ2-3, with D unresolved. Per germline, CDR1 KGHDR and CDR2 SFDVKD. V was shortened by 4 bases and J by 10 bases, with 8 bases between the two germline ends. The CDR3 consists of 11 residues. Here the CDR3 reads CATSERNAQYF. The CDR3 nucleotides are TGTGCCACCAGTGAACGCAACGCGCAGTATTTT.

The chain carries TRBV6-4 and TRBJ2-2; possibly TRBD2 for D (5 bases). The V end was cut by 3 bases, the J end by 1 base, with 18 bases between. The CDR3 has 18 residues. Per germline, CDR1 MRHNA and CDR2 SNTAGT. In DNA, the CDR3 is TGTGCCAGCAGTGATTACGCGGTCAGCGGAGGGAACACCGGGGAGCTGTTTTTT. The encoded protein is CASSDYAVSGGNTGELFF.

The rearrangement links TRBV24-1 to TRBJ2-3; tentatively, D is TRBD2 (5 bases). CDR1 and CDR2 (germline): KGHDR, SFDVKD. This CDR3 is 13 amino acids long. Between the trimmed V and J ends, which lost 4 bases and 5 bases, there was a span of 9 bases. This CDR3 reads CATSDGRGDTQYF. CDR3 nucleotides: TGTGCCACCAGTGACGGTCGGGGAGATACGCAGTATTTT.

This clonotype was observed a few times. The chain recombines TRBV12-3 or TRBV12-4 with TRBJ2-3; D unresolved. This CDR3 region has 13 residues. V shed 3 bases and J shed 0 bases, with 4 bases lying between them. CDR3 in amino acids: CASSFRSTDTQYF. CDR3 coding DNA: TGTGCCAGCAGTTTCCGAAGCACAGATACGCAGTATTTT.

V and J are TRBV7-9 and TRBJ2-5; D not resolved. Germline V gene sequence: CDR1 SEHNR, CDR2 FQNEAQ (reference sequence). Between the trimmed V and J ends, which lost 1 base and 5 bases, there was a span of 17 bases. CDR3 size: 16 residues. As DNA, the CDR3 is TGTGCCAGCAGCTTAGTGGTGTTTAGGGTCGGGGAGACCCAGTACTTC. Residues: CASSLVVFRVGETQYF. Drawing the rest from reference TRBV7-9 and TRBJ2-5, the complete variable domain is DTGVSQNPRHKITKRGQNVTFRCDPISEHNRLYWYRQTLGQGPEFLTYFQNEAQLEKSRLLSDRFSAERPKGSFSTLEIQRTEQGDSAMYLCASSLVVFRVGETQYFGPGTRLLVL.

This clonotype appeared a few times. J is TRBJ2-3 and V is TRBV7-9; maybe TRBD2 (6 bases). Germline values: CDR1 SEHNR, CDR2 FQNEAQ (reference sequence). The CDR3 length is 14 residues. V gave up 5 bases and J gave up 6 bases, with 15 bases separating them. CDR3 coding DNA: TGTGCCAGCAGCCCCACCACGGAGGGTGATACGCAGTATTTT. Translated, it gives CASSPTTEGDTQYF.

The chain couples TRBV6-4 to TRBJ2-7; D is ambiguous. The CDR3 is made up of 15 amino acids. Trimming cost V 2 bases and J 6 bases, with 17 bases left between them. Germline lookup yields CDR1 MRHNA and CDR2 SNTAGT. This CDR3 reads CASSDPPTTGSEQYF. CDR3 sequence (DNA): TGTGCCAGCAGTGACCCGCCTACTACCGGGTCCGAGCAGTACTTC.

The chain links TRBV7-3 to TRBJ2-5, with 12 bases matching TRBD2. V was clipped by 4 bases and J by 7 bases; unmatched bases: 10. Germline CDR1 reads SGHTA; CDR2 reads FQGTGA. This CDR3 is built from 16 residues. CDR3 loop: CASSSRTSGTAGTQYF. CDR3 nucleotides: TGTGCCAGCAGCTCCAGGACTAGCGGGACCGCCGGGACCCAGTACTTC.

This clonotype is medium-sized within its sample. This sequence joins TRBV6-1 and TRBJ1-3; D may be TRBD1 (5 bases). The CDR3 length is 16 residues. From germline, CDR1 is MNHNS and CDR2 SASEGT. Trimming cost V 7 bases and J 0 bases, with 16 bases left between them. The CDR3 spells CASKMGTADSGNTIYF. CDR3 nucleotide sequence: TGTGCCAGCAAGATGGGGACGGCCGACTCTGGAAACACCATATATTTT.